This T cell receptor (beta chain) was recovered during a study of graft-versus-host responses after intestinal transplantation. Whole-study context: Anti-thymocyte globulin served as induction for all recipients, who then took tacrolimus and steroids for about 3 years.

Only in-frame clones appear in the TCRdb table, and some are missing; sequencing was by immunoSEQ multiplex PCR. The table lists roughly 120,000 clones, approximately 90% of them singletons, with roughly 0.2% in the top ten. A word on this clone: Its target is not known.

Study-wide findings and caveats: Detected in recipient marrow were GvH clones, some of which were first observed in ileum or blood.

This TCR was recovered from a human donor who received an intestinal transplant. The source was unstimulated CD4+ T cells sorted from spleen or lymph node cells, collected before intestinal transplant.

CDR3 protein: CASARGIEVLYGYTF. CDR3 nucleotides: TGTGCCAGTGCTAGGGGGATTGAAGTCCTCTATGGCTACACCTTC. This chain uses TRBV19 with TRBJ1-2, with TRBD1 as a possible D gene (6 bases). Trimming took 8 bases from V and 4 from J, leaving 20 bases between them. Germline CDR1 LNHDA, CDR2 SQIVND (reference sequence). The CDR3 loop spans 15 amino acids.